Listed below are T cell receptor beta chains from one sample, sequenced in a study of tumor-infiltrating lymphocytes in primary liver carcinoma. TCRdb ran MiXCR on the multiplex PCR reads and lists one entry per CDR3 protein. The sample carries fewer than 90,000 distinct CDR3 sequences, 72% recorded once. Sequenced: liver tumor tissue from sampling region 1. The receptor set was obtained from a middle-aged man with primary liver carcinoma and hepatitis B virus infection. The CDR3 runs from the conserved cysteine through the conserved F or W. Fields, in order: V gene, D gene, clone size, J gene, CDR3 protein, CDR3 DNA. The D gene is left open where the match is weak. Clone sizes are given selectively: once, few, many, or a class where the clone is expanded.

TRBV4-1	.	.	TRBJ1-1	CASSRPGTAAFF	TGCGCCAGCAGCCGACCCGGAACTGCAGCTTTCTTT
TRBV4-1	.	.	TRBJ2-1	CASSQELQGLGDQFF	TGTGCCAGCAGTCAAGAACTACAGGGCTTAGGGGATCAGTTCTTC
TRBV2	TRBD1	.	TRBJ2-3	CTSRRDRGAKDTQYF	TGTACCAGCAGGAGGGACAGGGGGGCCAAGGATACGCAGTATTTT
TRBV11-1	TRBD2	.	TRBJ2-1	CGSSLVLAGEVDNEQFF	TGTGGCAGCAGCCTGGTACTAGCGGGAGAAGTTGACAATGAGCAGTTCTTT
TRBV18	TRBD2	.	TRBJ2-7	CASSSRAGGSSYKQYF	TGTGCCAGCTCATCACGGGCGGGAGGGAGCTCCTACAAGCAGTACTTC
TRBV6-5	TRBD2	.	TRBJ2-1	CVSARLASCNEQFF	TGTGTCAGTGCCCGACTAGCGTCATGCAATGAGCAGTTCTTC
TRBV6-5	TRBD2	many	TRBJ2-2	CASSGLAGVTGELFF	TGTGCCAGCAGTGGACTAGCGGGAGTAACCGGGGAGCTGTTTTTT
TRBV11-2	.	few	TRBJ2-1	CASSLMLGINEQFF	TGTGCCAGCAGCTTGATGCTAGGAATCAATGAGCAGTTCTTC
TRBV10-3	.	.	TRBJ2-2	CATRDALRRTGELFF	TGTGCCACCAGGGACGCTCTAAGGAGGACCGGGGAGCTGTTTTTT
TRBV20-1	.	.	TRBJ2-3	CTAGGPSTDTQYF	TGCACCGCCGGGGGACCTAGCACAGATACGCAGTATTTT
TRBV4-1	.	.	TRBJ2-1	CASSQAPPWKQFF	TGCGCCAGCAGCCAAGCCCCCCCGTGGAAGCAGTTCTTC
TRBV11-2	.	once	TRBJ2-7	CAGSLVLLSCEQYF	TGTGCCGGGAGCTTAGTACTCCTCTCCTGCGAGCAGTACTTC
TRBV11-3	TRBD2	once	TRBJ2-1	CASGLDLREAFNSYNEQFF	TGTGCCAGCGGCTTAGATCTGCGGGAGGCGTTCAACTCCTACAATGAGCAGTTCTTC
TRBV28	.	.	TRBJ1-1	CASSLDDTEAFF	TGTGCCAGCAGTTTGGATGATACTGAAGCTTTCTTT
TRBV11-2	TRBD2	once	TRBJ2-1	CAYSLYIGLAMGEQFF	TGTGCCTACAGCTTGTATATCGGACTAGCCATGGGTGAGCAGTTCTTC
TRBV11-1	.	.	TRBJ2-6	CASSPRGSGANSGANVLTF	TGTGCCAGCAGTCCCCGGGGGAGCGGCGCTAACTCTGGGGCCAACGTCCTGACTTTC
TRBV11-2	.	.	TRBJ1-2	CANSLEGNYGCTF	.
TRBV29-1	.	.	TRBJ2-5	CSVTVGMETLYF	TGCAGCGTTACCGTCGGCATGGAGACCCTGTACTTC
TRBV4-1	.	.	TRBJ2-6	CASSQDGYSGASVLTF	TGTGCTAGCAGCCAAGATGGGTACTCTGGGGCCAGCGTCCTGACTTTC
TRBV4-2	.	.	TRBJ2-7	CASSQSSLYEQYF	TGTGCCAGCAGCCAGTCTTCCCTTTACGAGCAGTACTTC
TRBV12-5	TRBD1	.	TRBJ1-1	CTSDIGQGKAFF	TGTACTAGTGATATTGGACAGGGGAAAGCTTTCTTT
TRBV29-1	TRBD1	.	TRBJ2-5	CGVQTGAGETQYF	TGCGGCGTTCAAACAGGGGCGGGAGAGACCCAGTACTTC
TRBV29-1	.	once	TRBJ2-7	CSAYGQTSSYEQYF	TGCAGCGCTTACGGACAGACCAGCTCCTATGAGCAGTACTTC
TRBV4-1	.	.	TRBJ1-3	CASSQDLWEGRRSGNTIYF	TGCGCCAGTAGCCAAGATCTCTGGGAAGGGAGGAGGTCTGGAAACACCATATATTTT
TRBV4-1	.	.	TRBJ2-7	CASSLAGSEQYF	TGCGCTAGCAGCCTTGCAGGGAGCGAGCAGTACTTC
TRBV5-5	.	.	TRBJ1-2	CACSLWHSSAGYTF	TGTGCCTGCAGCCTGTGGCACTCCTCGGCCGGCTACACCTTC
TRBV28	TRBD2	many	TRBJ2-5	CASSTRLAGDQETQYF	TGTGCCAGCAGTACTCGACTAGCGGGGGACCAAGAGACCCAGTACTTC
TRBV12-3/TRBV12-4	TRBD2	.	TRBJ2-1	CASTPTSVNEQSF	TGTGCCAGCACTCCGACTAGCGTCAATGAGCAGTCCTTC
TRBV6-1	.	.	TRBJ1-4	CASCREGANEKLFF	TGTGCCAGCTGTAGGGAAGGGGCGAATGAAAAACTGTTTTTT
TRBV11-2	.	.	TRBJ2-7	CARSLTDGAYEQYF	TGCGCCAGGAGCTTAACAGACGGAGCCTACGAGCAGTACTTC
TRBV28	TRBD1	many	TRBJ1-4	CASSAGQGDGKLFF	TGTGCCAGCAGCGCTGGACAGGGGGATGGAAAACTGTTTTTT
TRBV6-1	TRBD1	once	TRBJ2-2	CASSIYRGRDTGELFF	TGTGCCAGCAGTATCTACAGGGGAAGGGACACTGGGGAGCTCTTTTTT
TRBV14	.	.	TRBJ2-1	CAGSQDHYHNEQFF	TGTGCCGGCAGCCAAGACCACTACCACAATGAGCAGTTCTTC
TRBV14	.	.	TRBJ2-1	CASSQGLKSYNEQFF	TGTGCCAGCAGCCAAGGTCTTAAGTCCTACAATGAACAGTTCTTC
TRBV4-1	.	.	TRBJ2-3	CTSNQGQTADTQYF	TGCACCAGCAACCAAGGTCAGACCGCAGATACGCAGTATTTT
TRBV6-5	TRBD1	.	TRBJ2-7	CAGSYASDGTGEQYF	TGTGCCGGCAGTTACGCCTCAGACGGGACAGGGGAGCAATACTTC
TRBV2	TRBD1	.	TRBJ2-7	CASRVGQGESEQYF	TGTGCCAGCAGGGTCGGACAGGGGGAAAGCGAGCAGTACTTC
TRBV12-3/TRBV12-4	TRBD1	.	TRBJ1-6	CASSSTTGRNSPFHF	TGTGCAAGCAGTTCTACGACAGGGCGTAATTCACCCTTCCACTTT
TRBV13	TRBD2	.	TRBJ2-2	CVSSPRTSGSGGELLF	TGTGTCAGCAGCCCCAGGACTAGCGGGAGCGGCGGGGAGCTGTTGTTT
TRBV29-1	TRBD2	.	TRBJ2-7	CSARGTSGRHSYKQYF	TGCAGCGCCCGGGGGACTAGTGGGAGGCACTCCTACAAGCAGTACTTC